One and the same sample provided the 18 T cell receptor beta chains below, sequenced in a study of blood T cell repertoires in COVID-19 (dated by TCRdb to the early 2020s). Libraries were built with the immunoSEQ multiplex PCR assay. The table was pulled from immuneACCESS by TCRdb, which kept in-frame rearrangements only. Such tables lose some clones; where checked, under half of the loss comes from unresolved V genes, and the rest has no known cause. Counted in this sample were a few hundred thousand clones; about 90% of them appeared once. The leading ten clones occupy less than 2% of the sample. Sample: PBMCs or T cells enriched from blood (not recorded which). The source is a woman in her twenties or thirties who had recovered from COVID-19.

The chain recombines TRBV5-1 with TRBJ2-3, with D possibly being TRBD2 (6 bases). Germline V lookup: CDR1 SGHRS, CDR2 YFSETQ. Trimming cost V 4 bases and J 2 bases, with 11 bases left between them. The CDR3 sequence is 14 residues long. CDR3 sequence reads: CASSGGIFTDTQYF. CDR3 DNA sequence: TGCGCCAGCAGCGGGGGGATCTTCACAGATACGCAGTATTTT.

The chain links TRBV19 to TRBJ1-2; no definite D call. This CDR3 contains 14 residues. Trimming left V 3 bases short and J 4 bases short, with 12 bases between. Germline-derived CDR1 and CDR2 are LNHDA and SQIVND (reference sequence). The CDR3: CASSILGGGYGYTF. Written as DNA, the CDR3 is TGTGCCAGTAGTATCTTAGGCGGTGGCTATGGCTACACCTTC.

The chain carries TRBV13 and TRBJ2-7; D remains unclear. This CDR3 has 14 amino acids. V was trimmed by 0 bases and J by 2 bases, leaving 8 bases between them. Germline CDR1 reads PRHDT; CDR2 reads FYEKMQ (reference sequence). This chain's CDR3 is CASSLGSDAYEQYF. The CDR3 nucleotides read TGTGCCAGCAGCTTAGGCAGCGATGCCTACGAGCAGTACTTC.

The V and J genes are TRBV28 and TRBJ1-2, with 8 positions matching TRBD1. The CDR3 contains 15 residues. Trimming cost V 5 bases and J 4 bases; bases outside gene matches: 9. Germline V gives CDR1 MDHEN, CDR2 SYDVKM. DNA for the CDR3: TGTGCCAGCAGTGACACCCAGGGGGCGGCCTATGGCTACACCTTC. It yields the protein CASSDTQGAAYGYTF.

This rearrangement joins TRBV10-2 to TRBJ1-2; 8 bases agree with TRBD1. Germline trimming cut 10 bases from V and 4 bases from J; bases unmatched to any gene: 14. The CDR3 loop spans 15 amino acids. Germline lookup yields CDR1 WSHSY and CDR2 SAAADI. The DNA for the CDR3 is TGCGCCATCTGGACAGGGAGAGATATTACCTATGGCTACACCTTC. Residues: CAIWTGRDITYGYTF.

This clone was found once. The CDR3 DNA is TGTGCCAGCTCACCACCGAGGGGGACAGGGACAGAGACCCAGTACTTC. Translation: CASSPPRGTGTETQYF. The chain uses TRBV18 and TRBJ2-5, with 9 nucleotides matching TRBD1. V trimming: 0 bases; J trimming: 4 bases; junction bases outside the gene matches: 6. This CDR3 region has 16 residues. Germline assignment: CDR1 KGHSH and CDR2 LQKENI. The complete variable domain, with remaining parts taken from reference TRBV18 and TRBJ2-5, reads NAGVMQNPRHLVRRRGQEARLRCSPMKGHSHVYWYRQLPEEGLKFMVYLQKENIIDESGMPKERFSAEFPKEGPSILRIQQVVRGDSAAYFCASSPPRGTGTETQYFGPGTRLLVL.

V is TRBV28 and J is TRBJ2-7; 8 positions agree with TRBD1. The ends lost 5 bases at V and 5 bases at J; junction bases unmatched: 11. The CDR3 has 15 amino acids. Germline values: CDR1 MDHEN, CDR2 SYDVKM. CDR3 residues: CASSAPGQGFHEQYF. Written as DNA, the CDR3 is TGTGCCAGCAGTGCCCCAGGACAGGGTTTCCACGAGCAGTACTTC.

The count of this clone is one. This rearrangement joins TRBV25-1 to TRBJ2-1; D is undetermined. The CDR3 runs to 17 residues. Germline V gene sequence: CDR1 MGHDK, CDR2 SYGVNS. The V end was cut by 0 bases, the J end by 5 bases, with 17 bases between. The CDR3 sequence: CASSEYRLGRHHNEQFF. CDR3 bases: TGTGCCAGCAGTGAATATAGGTTGGGTAGACATCACAATGAGCAGTTCTTC.

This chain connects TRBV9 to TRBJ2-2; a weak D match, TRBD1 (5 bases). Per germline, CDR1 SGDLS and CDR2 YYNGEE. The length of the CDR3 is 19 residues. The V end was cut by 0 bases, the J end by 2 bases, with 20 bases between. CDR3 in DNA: TGTGCCAGCAGCGTAGCCCCAGGGTGGCTGACTCTAAACACCGGGGAGCTGTTTTTT. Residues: CASSVAPGWLTLNTGELFF.

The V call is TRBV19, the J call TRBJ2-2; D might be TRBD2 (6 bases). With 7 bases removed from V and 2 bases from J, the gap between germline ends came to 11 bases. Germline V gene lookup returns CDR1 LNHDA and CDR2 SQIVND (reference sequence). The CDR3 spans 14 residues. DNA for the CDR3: TGTGCCAGTAAGAGGCGGGATAACACCGGGGAGCTGTTTTTT. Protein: CASKRRDNTGELFF.

The chain's CDR3 is CASSFLQGIYGYTF. For the CDR3, the DNA is TGTGCCAGCAGCTTCCTACAGGGAATCTATGGCTACACCTTC. The chain uses TRBV11-2 and TRBJ1-2, with a weak D call TRBD1 (6 bases). Germline V gene lookup returns CDR1 SGHAT and CDR2 FQNNGV. This CDR3 has 14 amino acids. The V and J ends lost 3 bases and 4 bases respectively, with 12 bases between them.

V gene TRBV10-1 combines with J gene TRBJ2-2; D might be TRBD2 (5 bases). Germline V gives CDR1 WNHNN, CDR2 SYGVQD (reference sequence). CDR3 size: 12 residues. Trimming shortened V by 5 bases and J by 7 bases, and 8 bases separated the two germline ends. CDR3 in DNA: TGCGCCAGCAGTATCCGGGGCGGGGAGCTGTTTTTT. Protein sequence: CASSIRGGELFF.

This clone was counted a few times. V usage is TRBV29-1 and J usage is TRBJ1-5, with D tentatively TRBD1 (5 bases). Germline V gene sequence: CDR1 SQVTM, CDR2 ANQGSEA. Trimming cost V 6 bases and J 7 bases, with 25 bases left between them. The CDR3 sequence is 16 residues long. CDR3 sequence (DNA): TGCAGCGTGACCGACGGGGGAGGAGGGCTTGGGCAGCCCCAGCATTTT. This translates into CSVTDGGGGLGQPQHF.

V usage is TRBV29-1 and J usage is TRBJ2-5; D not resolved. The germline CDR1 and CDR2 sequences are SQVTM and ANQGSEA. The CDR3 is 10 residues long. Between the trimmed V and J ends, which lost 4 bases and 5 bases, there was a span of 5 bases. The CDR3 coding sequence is TGCAGCGTTGTAGTGGAGACCCAGTACTTC. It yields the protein CSVVVETQYF. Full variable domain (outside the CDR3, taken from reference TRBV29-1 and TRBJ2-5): SAVISQKPSRDICQRGTSLTIQCQVDSQVTMMFWYRQQPGQSLTLIATANQGSEATYESGFVIDKFPISRPNLTFSTLTVSNMSPEDSSIYLCSVVVETQYFGPGTRLLVL.

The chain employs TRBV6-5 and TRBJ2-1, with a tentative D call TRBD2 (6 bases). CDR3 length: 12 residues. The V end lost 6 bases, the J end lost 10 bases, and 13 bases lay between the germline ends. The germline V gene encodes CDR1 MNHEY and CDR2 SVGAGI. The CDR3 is CASSRLVGEQFF. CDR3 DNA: TGTGCCAGCAGCCGACTAGTTGGAGAGCAGTTCTTC.

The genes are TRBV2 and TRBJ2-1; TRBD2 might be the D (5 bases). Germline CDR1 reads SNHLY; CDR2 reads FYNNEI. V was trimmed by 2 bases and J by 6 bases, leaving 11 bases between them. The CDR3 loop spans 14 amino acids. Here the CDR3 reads CASSELGGVNEQFF. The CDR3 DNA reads TGTGCCAGCAGTGAACTCGGAGGTGTCAATGAGCAGTTCTTC.

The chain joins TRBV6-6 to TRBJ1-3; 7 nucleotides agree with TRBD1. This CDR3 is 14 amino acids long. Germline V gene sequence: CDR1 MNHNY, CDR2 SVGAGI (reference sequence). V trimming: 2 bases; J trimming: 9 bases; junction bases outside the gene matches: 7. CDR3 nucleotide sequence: TGTGCCAGCAGTTACCCCGGGACAGAGCGCACCATATATTTT. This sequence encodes CASSYPGTERTIYF.

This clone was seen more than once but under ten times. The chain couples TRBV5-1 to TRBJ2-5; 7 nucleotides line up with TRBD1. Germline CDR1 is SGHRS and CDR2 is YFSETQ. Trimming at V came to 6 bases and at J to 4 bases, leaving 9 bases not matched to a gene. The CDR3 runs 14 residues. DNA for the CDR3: TGCGCCAGCACCGACCTAGGGGGCTCAGAGACCCAGTACTTC. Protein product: CASTDLGGSETQYF. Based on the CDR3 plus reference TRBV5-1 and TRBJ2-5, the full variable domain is KAGVTQTPRYLIKTRGQQVTLSCSPISGHRSVSWYQQTPGQGLQFLFEYFSETQRNKGNFPGRFSGRQFSNSRSEMNVSTLELGDSALYLCASTDLGGSETQYFGPGTRLLVL.